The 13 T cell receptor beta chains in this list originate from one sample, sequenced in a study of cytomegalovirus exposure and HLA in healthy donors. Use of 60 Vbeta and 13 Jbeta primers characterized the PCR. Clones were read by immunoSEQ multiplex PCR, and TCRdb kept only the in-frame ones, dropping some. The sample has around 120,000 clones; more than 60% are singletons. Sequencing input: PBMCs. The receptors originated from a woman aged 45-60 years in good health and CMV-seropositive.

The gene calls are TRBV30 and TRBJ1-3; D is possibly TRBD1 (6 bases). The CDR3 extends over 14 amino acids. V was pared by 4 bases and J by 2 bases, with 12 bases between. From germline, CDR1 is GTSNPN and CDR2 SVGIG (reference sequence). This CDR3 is CAWTGVSAGNTIYF. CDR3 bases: TGTGCCTGGACAGGGGTTAGCGCTGGAAACACCATATATTTT. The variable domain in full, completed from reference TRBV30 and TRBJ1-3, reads SQTIHQWPATLVQPVGSPLSLECTVEGTSNPNLYWYRQAAGRGLQLLFYSVGIGQISSEVPQNLSASRPQDRQFILSSKKLLLSDSGFYLCAWTGVSAGNTIYFGEGSWLTVV.

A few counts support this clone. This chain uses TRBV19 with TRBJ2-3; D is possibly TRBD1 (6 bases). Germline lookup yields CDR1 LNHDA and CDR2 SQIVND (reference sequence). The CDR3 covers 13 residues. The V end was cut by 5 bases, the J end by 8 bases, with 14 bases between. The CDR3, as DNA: TGTGCCAGTAGTTTACAGGGCCAAGGTACGCAGTATTTT. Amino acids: CASSLQGQGTQYF.

The DNA of the CDR3 is TGTGCCAGCAGTTCGACAGCTAACTATGGCTACACCTTC. Translated, it gives CASSSTANYGYTF. The rearrangement uses TRBV6-6 and TRBJ1-2; D possibly corresponds to TRBD1 (5 bases). This CDR3 has 13 residues. Deletions cut 4 bases from V and 0 bases from J, with 6 bases between. Germline-derived CDR1 and CDR2 are MNHNY and SVGAGI (reference sequence).

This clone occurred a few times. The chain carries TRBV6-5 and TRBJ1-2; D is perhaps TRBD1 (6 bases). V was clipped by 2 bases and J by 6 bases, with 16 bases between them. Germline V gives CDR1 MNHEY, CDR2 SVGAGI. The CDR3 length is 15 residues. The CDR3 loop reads CASSYVQGVRNGYTF. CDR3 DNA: TGTGCCAGCAGTTACGTACAGGGAGTCAGGAATGGCTACACCTTC.

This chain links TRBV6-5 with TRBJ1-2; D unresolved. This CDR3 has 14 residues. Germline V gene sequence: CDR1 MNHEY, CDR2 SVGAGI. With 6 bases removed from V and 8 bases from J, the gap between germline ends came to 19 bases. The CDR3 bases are TGTGCCAGCAGACCCGGGGTAGGTCTCGGCGGCTACACCTTC. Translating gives CASRPGVGLGGYTF.

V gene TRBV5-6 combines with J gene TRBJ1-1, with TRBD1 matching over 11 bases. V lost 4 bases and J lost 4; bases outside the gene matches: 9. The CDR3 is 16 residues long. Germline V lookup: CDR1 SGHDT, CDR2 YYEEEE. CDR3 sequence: CASSIRTGGILTEAFF. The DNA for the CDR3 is TGTGCCAGCAGCATCCGGACAGGGGGCATTCTCACTGAAGCTTTCTTT. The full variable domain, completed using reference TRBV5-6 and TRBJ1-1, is DAGVTQSPTHLIKTRGQQVTLRCSPKSGHDTVSWYQQALGQGPQFIFQYYEEEERQRGNFPDRFSGHQFPNYSSELNVNALLLGDSALYLCASSIRTGGILTEAFFGQGTRLTVV.

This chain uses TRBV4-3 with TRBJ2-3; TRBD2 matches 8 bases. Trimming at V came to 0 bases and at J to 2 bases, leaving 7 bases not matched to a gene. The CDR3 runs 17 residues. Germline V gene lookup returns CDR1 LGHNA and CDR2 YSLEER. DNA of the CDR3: TGCGCCAGCAGCCAAGACACCAGCGGGGGTCTCACAGATACGCAGTATTTT. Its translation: CASSQDTSGGLTDTQYF.

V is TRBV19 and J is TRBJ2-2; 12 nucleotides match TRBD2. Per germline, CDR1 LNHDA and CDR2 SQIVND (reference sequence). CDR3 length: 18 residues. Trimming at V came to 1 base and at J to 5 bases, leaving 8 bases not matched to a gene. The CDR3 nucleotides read TGTGCCAGTAGTATAGCGACTAGCGGGAGTGTTTATACCGGGGAGCTGTTTTTT. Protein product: CASSIATSGSVYTGELFF.

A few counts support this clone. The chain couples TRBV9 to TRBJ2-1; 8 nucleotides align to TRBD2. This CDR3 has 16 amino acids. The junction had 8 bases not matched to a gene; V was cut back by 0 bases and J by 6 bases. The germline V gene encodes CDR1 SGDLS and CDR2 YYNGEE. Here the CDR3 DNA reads TGTGCCAGCAGCGTAGGTTTAGCGGGATCTTTCAATGAGCAGTTCTTC. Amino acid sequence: CASSVGLAGSFNEQFF.

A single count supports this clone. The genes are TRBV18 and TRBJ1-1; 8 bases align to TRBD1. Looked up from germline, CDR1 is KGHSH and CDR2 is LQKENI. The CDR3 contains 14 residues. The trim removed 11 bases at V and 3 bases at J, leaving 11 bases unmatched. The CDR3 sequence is CAASLEQGDTEAFF. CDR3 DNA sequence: TGTGCCGCCAGCTTGGAACAGGGGGACACTGAAGCTTTCTTT.

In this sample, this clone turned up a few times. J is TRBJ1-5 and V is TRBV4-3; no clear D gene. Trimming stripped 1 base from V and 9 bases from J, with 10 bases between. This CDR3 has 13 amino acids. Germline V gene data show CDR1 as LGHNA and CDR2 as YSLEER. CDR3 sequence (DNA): TGCGCCAGCAGCCAAGCCCTCGCGGCGCCCCAGCATTTT. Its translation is CASSQALAAPQHF.

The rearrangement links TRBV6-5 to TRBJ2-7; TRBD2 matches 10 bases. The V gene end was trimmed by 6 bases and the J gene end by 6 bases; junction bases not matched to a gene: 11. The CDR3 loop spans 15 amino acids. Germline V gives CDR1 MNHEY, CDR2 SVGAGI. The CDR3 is CASSRQLAGSREQYF. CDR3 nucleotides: TGTGCCAGCAGCAGACAACTAGCGGGATCCCGCGAGCAGTACTTC.

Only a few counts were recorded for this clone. This CDR3 is CASSLDTGLNEAFF. CDR3 nucleotides: TGCGCCAGCAGCCTAGATACAGGGTTGAATGAAGCTTTCTTT. The chain is built from TRBV5-1 and TRBJ1-1, with a weak D call TRBD1 (6 bases). The CDR3 is 14 residues long. Trimming removed 4 bases at V and 7 bases at J, with 17 bases between. Looked up from germline, CDR1 is SGHRS and CDR2 is YFSETQ.